A selection of T cell receptor beta chains follows, all from one sample in a study of blood T cell repertoires in COVID-19. Libraries were prepared by immunoSEQ multiplex PCR; TCRdb keeps only in-frame clonotypes and omits some of them. The data contain fewer than 200,000 clones, about 88% of them singletons. Sample: peripheral blood. Every receptor here comes from a man in his 60s with acute or convalescent COVID-19. CDR3s leave out the opening cysteine and the closing phenylalanine or tryptophan.

V	length	CDR3
TRBV11-2	17	ASSLSRPGQLRANYGYT
TRBV14	13	ASSQGTRSSYEQY
TRBV14	13	ASSRPGQGADTQY
TRBV5-5	12	ASSFEIFNSPLH
TRBV5-5	12	ASSWGGADYGYT
TRBV19	10	ATGNRNTEAF
TRBV30	11	AWSATGFQPQH
TRBV5-1	13	ASRQAGGPTDTQY
TRBV19	12	ASSTGTGGKEQF
TRBV4-3	14	ASSQDVGGENYGYT
TRBV30	11	AWSIQSTYGYT
TRBV19	13	ASSTDRGQYNEQF
TRBV24-1	12	ATRTGGEWTEAF
TRBV19	15	ASSIRDTAKGANVLT
TRBV5-4	14	ASSLGSSGGLNEQF
TRBV24-1	15	ATSDPRTSGGRETQY
TRBV4-3	16	ASSQNIYGAAANYGYT
TRBV18	12	ASSPSGAQNGYT
TRBV7-3	13	ASSPNSGGGTEAF
TRBV19	12	ASSRGTANYGYT
TRBV11-3	13	ASSLAAGVNYEQY
TRBV6-5	13	ASTTHRQKNTEAF
TRBV19	15	ASSIRGSYLSNQPQH
TRBV12-5	12	ASGLPGGGGQQF
TRBV6-6	12	ASSSTGGSGTQY
TRBV7-2	13	ASSAGLGSGDTQY
TRBV15	14	ATSREGSGTKNIQY
TRBV3-1/TRBV3-2	19	ASSQVSLLGLAGGSLDIQY
TRBV7-9	14	ASSPEGRAFNQPQH
TRBV19	13	ASSPGTGSPYGYT
TRBV28	12	ASSLGLSGNTIY
TRBV3-1/TRBV3-2	14	ASSPDRTGRSYEQY
TRBV19	14	ASSTATGGRGDTQY
TRBV27	12	ASTLTSVYNEQF
TRBV11-3	13	ASSTWEEENTEAF
TRBV29-1	12	SVRLAGGVNEQF
TRBV29-1	10	SVSGTVYGYT
TRBV6-5	11	ASSKDRPYGYT
TRBV11-2	13	ASSSQGASGNTIY
TRBV6-5	12	ASRGGQGNQPQH
TRBV7-2	14	ASSEGPGSSNYGYT
TRBV24-1	14	ATSKGGGAGANVLT
TRBV4-1	14	ASSQLSGQGAYGYT
TRBV18	13	ASSPLGGEDTEAF
TRBV9	12	ASSAREDNYEQY
TRBV5-6	11	ASSEMAKNIQY
TRBV7-9	10	ASSPLGAEQY
TRBV24-1	12	ATSEPGLAVEQF
TRBV10-3	15	AISESFQISSGNTIY
TRBV11-2	14	ASSTWTETDQETQY